This is a list of T cell receptor beta chains from one sample in a study of graft-versus-host responses after intestinal transplantation. Data came from immunoSEQ multiplex PCR; TCRdb stores just in-frame clones and leaves some out. This sample carries 20,000 to 25,000 clones, roughly 89% of them seen once, and the ten largest clones take less than 6.5%. The starting material was PBMCs, obtained around 68 days after intestinal transplantation. The receptors shown here come from a human patient who received an intestinal transplant, so some T cells may come from the graft donor. Each CDR3 is given with its conserved first and last residue. The order of the fields is V gene, clone size, D gene, J gene, CDR3 DNA, CDR3 protein. The D gene is left open where the match is weak. Expanded clones get a size class; other rows say once, few or many, or leave the size out.

TRBV2	NA	TRBD1	TRBJ1-5	TGTGCCAGCAGTACCCTCCAGGGGGGGAATCAGCCCCAGCATTTT	CASSTLQGGNQPQHF
TRBV6-5	NA	NA	TRBJ2-7	TGTGCCATCGGGGGGCCCACCTACGAGCAGTACTTC	CAIGGPTYEQYF
TRBV11-3	NA	NA	TRBJ2-7	TGTGCCAGCAGCTTAGATCTGGGGGGCCTCTCTGCCTACGAGCAGTACTTC	CASSLDLGGLSAYEQYF
TRBV18	NA	TRBD1	TRBJ1-1	TGTGCCAGCTCACCAGGCCAGGGGGCTATTGGCACTGAAGCTTTCTTT	CASSPGQGAIGTEAFF
TRBV7-2	few	NA	TRBJ1-3	TGTGCCAGCAGCTTAGTAGGGTCTGGAAACACCATATATTTT	CASSLVGSGNTIYF
TRBV27	NA	TRBD1	TRBJ1-1	TGTGCCAGCAGTCCCCTACACAGGGGAGACCCAACTGAAGCTTTCTTT	CASSPLHRGDPTEAFF
TRBV29-1	NA	TRBD1	TRBJ1-2	TGCAGCGTTGCTAGACAGGGTCCCTATGGCTACACCTTC	CSVARQGPYGYTF
TRBV30	NA	NA	TRBJ2-7	TGTGCCTGGAGTGTATCGGCAGGAGCCTACTACGAGCAGTACTTC	CAWSVSAGAYYEQYF
TRBV18	NA	NA	TRBJ2-2	TGTGCCAGCCACCCAATCCACACCGGGGAGCTGTTTTTT	CASHPIHTGELFF
TRBV2	NA	TRBD1	TRBJ1-2	TGTGCCAGCAGCGAAAACATCCGGGACAGCTATGGCTACACCTTC	CASSENIRDSYGYTF
TRBV19	NA	TRBD1	TRBJ2-7	TGTGCCAGTAGCGGGGGACAGGGGGCTCCCTACGAGCAGTACTTC	CASSGGQGAPYEQYF
TRBV30	once	NA	TRBJ2-5	TGTGCCTGGAGTGTACCCTTAGGGGCTCTATTGTCGGGGACCCAGTACTTC	CAWSVPLGALLSGTQYF
TRBV6-1	NA	NA	TRBJ1-1	TGTGCCAGCCGTGGTTTTTGGTGGGGCCTGTTCACTGAAGCTTTCTTT	CASRGFWWGLFTEAFF
TRBV7-9	NA	TRBD1	TRBJ1-1	TGTGCCAGCAGCCTAAGGTGGGGGGACAGGGTGAACACTGAAGCTTTCTTT	CASSLRWGDRVNTEAFF
TRBV5-6	NA	TRBD1	TRBJ2-4	TGTGCCAGCAGACCCGGACAGGGGGCGGTGAACATTCAGTACTTC	CASRPGQGAVNIQYF
TRBV19	NA	NA	TRBJ2-7	TGTGCCAGTAGTCCCCGGAGTATAACCCCCTACGAGCAGTACTTC	CASSPRSITPYEQYF
TRBV4-3	few	NA	TRBJ1-2	TGCGCCAGCAGCCCCCGGGACTCCCCAACCAGGAGGGGCTACACCTTC	CASSPRDSPTRRGYTF
TRBV19	NA	TRBD1	TRBJ1-5	TGTGCCAGTAGTCAGGGAGACAGGGGGGTGGAGCCCCAGCATTTT	CASSQGDRGVEPQHF
TRBV28	NA	TRBD1	TRBJ1-2	TGTGCCAGCAGTTTCCCAGGGGGTAACTATGGCTACACCTTC	CASSFPGGNYGYTF
TRBV21-1	NA	NA	TRBJ2-5	TGTGCCAGCAGCAGCTACAGGGGGGTCCCGGAGACCCAGTACTTC	CASSSYRGVPETQYF
TRBV30	NA	NA	TRBJ2-1	TGTGCCTGGAGTGTAGAGTATGGAGCGACATCCGGAGGCGATGAGCAGTTCTTC	CAWSVEYGATSGGDEQFF
TRBV1	NA	NA	TRBJ2-6	TGCACCAGCAGATATCCCCGTTTGTGCACAAAGCGGGCCAACGTCCTGACTTTC	CTSRYPRLCTKRANVLTF
TRBV11-2	NA	NA	TRBJ1-1	TGTGCCAGCAGCTTAGGGGCGTGGAGCACTGAAGCTTTCTTT	CASSLGAWSTEAFF
TRBV4-2	NA	TRBD2	TRBJ2-2	TGTGCCAGCAGCCAAGACCCTAGCGGGGGGGGCACCGGGGAGCTGTTTTTT	CASSQDPSGGGTGELFF
TRBV6-5	NA	TRBD1	TRBJ1-2	TGTGCCAGCAGCCCGGGGACAGCCCCTGAACGAGGCTACACCTTC	CASSPGTAPERGYTF
TRBV4-3	once	NA	TRBJ1-4	TGCGCCAGCAGCCAAGATCTGAGGGGATTGGATGAAAAACTGTTTTTT	CASSQDLRGLDEKLFF
TRBV6-4	NA	TRBD2	TRBJ2-3	TGTGCCAGCAGCGAACTAGCGGGGGGAGGAGATACGCAGTATTTT	CASSELAGGGDTQYF
TRBV4-3	NA	NA	TRBJ1-1	TGCGCCAGCAGCCAAGATAGAGAGGCTAACACTGAAGCTTTCTTT	CASSQDREANTEAFF
TRBV27	NA	NA	TRBJ2-2	TGTGCCAGCAGTTTGTGGGTCGGGGCCTTGGGCACCGGGGAGCTGTTTTTT	CASSLWVGALGTGELFF
TRBV2	NA	TRBD2	TRBJ2-3	TGTGCCAGCAGTGAGAGGCGGGGGGTATACACAGATACGCAGTATTTT	CASSERRGVYTDTQYF
TRBV21-1	once	NA	TRBJ2-3	TGTGCCAGCAGGGATCCGGGACTAGCGGGAGGAGGCACAGATACGCAGTATTTT	CASRDPGLAGGGTDTQYF
TRBV4-3	NA	TRBD2	TRBJ2-3	TGCGCCAGCAGTCCAGGACTAGATCCGGATACGCAGTATTTT	CASSPGLDPDTQYF
TRBV29-1	NA	NA	TRBJ1-2	TGCAGCGTTGAAGTCGGAGAGCTTTCGGGGGTCTTC	CSVEVGELSGVF
TRBV5-3	NA	NA	TRBJ1-4	TGTGCCAGAAGTTGGCTTTGCGAAAAACTGTTTTTT	CARSWLCEKLFF
TRBV9	once	NA	TRBJ2-3	TGTGCCAGCAGCCGGGCTAGCACAGATACGCAGTATTTT	CASSRASTDTQYF
TRBV21-1	NA	NA	TRBJ1-5	TGTGCCAGCAGCAAAGTTATCCAGGGGCCCCCCAATCAGCCCCAGCATTTT	CASSKVIQGPPNQPQHF
TRBV13	NA	NA	TRBJ2-7	TGCGCCAGCAGCTTACGGACGGGGAGTTTCTACGAGCAGTACTTC	CASSLRTGSFYEQYF
TRBV19	NA	NA	TRBJ1-6	TGTGCCAGTAGTACCACTTGGACAGCGAACTTTCCTAATTCACCCCTCCACTTT	CASSTTWTANFPNSPLHF
TRBV19	NA	NA	TRBJ1-4	TGTGCCAGTAGTATAGCCGTGAATGAAAAACTGTTTTTT	CASSIAVNEKLFF
TRBV7-8	NA	TRBD2	TRBJ2-7	TGTGCCAGCAGCCATAGCGGGGGGGCTAGTTACGAGCAGTACTTC	CASSHSGGASYEQYF
TRBV7-2	NA	NA	TRBJ1-5	TGTGCCAGCAGCTTAGATAGCAATCAGCCCCAGCATTTT	CASSLDSNQPQHF
TRBV5-3	NA	NA	TRBJ1-1	TGTGCCAGAAGCTTCAGGGTTGGGAACACTGAAGCTTTCTTT	CARSFRVGNTEAFF
TRBV11-2	NA	NA	TRBJ2-3	TGTGCCAGCAGCTACCGAGATACGCAGTATTTT	CASSYRDTQYF
TRBV9	NA	NA	TRBJ2-7	TGTGCCAGCAGCGTAGGACCGGGGGCGCCCTACGAGCAGTACTTC	CASSVGPGAPYEQYF
TRBV19	NA	NA	TRBJ2-7	TGTGCCAGTAGTGCCGCTCGGACTGACTACGAGCAGTACTTC	CASSAARTDYEQYF